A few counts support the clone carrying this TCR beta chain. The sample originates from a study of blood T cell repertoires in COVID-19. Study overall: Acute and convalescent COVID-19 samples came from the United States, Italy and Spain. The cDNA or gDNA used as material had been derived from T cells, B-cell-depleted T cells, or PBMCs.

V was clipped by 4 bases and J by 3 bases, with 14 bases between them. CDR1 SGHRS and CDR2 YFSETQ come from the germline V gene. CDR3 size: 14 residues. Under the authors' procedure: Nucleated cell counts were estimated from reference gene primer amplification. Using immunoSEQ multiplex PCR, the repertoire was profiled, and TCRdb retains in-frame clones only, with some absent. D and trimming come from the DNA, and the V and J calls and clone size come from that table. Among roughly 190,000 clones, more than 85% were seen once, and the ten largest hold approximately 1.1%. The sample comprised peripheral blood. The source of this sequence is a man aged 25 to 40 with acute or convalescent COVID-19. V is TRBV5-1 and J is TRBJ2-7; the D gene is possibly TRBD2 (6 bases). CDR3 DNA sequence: TGCGCCAGCAGCAGGGACTGGAAAATCTACGAGCAGTACTTC. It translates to CASSRDWKIYEQYF.